This T cell receptor beta chain was recorded in a study of blood T cell repertoires in COVID-19. Germline CDR1 and CDR2: MNHEY and SMNVEV (reference sequence). The V gene end was trimmed by 5 bases and the J gene end by 4 bases; junction bases not matched to a gene: 7. This CDR3 is built from 15 residues. Data came from immunoSEQ multiplex PCR; TCRdb stores just in-frame clones and leaves some out. This table holds approximately 280,000 clones, nearly 90% found once. The sequence was collected from a young woman with acute COVID-19. The chain uses TRBV27 and TRBJ2-2; 7 nucleotides line up with TRBD1. Sequenced: PBMCs or T cells enriched from blood (not recorded which). The CDR3 loop reads CASSRRDRGTGELFF. CDR3 coding DNA: TGTGCCAGCAGTCGCCGGGACAGAGGCACCGGGGAGCTGTTTTTT.